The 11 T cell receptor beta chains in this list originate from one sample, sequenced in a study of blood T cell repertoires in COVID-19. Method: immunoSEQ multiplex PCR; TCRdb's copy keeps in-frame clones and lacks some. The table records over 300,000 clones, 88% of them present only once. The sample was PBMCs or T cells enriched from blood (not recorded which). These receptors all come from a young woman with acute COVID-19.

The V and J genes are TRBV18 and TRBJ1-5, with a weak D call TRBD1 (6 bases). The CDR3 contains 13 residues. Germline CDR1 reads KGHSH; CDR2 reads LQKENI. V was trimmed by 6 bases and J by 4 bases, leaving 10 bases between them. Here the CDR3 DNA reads TGTGCCAGCTCCGGACAGACTAATCAGCCCCAGCATTTT. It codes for CASSGQTNQPQHF.

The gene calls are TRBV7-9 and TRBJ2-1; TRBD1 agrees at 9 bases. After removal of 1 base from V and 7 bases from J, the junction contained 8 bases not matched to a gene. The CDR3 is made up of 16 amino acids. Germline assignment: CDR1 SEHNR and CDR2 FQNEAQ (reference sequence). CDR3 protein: CASSLGFRDRANEQFF. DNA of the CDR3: TGTGCCAGCAGCTTAGGTTTCCGGGACAGGGCTAATGAGCAGTTCTTC.

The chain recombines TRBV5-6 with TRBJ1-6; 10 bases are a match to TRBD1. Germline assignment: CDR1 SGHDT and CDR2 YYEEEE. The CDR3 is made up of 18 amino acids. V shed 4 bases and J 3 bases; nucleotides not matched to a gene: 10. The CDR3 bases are TGTGCCAGCAGCCCCCGGGACAGGGGACCCAACTATAATTCACCCCTCCACTTT. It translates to CASSPRDRGPNYNSPLHF.

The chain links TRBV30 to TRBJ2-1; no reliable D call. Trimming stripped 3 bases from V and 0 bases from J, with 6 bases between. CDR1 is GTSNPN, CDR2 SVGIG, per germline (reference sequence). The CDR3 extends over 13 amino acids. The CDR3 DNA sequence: TGTGCCTGGAGCAGGCACTCCTACAATGAGCAGTTCTTC. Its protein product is CAWSRHSYNEQFF.

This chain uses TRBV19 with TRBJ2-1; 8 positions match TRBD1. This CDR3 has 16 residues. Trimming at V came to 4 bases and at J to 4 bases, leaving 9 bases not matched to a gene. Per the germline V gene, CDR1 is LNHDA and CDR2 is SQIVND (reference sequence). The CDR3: CASSSRTGRNYNEQFF. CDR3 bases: TGTGCCAGTAGTAGCCGGACAGGGAGGAATTACAATGAGCAGTTCTTC.

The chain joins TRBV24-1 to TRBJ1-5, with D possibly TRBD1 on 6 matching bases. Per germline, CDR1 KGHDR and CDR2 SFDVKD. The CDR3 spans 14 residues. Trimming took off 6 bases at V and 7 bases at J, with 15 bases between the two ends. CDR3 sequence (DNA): TGTGCCACCAGTCCCCCGACAGGTACCCAGCCCCAGCATTTT. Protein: CATSPPTGTQPQHF.

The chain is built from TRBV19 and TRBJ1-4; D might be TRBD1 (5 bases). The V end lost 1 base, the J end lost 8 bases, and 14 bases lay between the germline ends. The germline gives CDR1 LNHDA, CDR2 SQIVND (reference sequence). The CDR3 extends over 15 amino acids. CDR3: CASSIVSRVIEKLFF. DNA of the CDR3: TGTGCCAGTAGTATAGTCTCCAGGGTAATAGAAAAACTGTTTTTT.

CDR3: CATSDSGANSPLHF. In DNA form, the CDR3 reads TGTGCCACCAGTGATTCAGGGGCTAATTCACCCCTCCACTTT. This chain connects TRBV24-1 to TRBJ1-6; D perhaps matches TRBD1 (6 bases). From germline, CDR1 is KGHDR and CDR2 SFDVKD. V dropped 2 bases and J dropped 6 bases, with 7 bases sitting between them. The CDR3 is 14 residues long.

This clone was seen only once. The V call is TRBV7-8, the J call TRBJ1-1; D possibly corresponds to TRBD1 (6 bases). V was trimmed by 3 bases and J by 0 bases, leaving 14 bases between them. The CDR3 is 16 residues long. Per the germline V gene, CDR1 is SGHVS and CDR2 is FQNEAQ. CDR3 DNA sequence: TGTGCCAGCAGCTTCGGTAAGGCAGGGGTGAACACTGAAGCTTTCTTT. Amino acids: CASSFGKAGVNTEAFF.

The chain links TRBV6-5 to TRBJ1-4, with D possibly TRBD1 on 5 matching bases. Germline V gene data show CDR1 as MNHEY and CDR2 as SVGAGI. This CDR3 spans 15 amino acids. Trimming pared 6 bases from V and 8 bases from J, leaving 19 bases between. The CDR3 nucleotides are TGTGCCAGCAGCCCCTTGGCGGGGCAAGGGGAAAAACTGTTTTTT. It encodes CASSPLAGQGEKLFF.

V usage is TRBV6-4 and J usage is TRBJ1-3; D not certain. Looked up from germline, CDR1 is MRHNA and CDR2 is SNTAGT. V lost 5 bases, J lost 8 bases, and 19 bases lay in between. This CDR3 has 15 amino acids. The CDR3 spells CASSLRSLFRDTIYF. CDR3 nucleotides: TGTGCCAGCAGTTTAAGGTCCCTTTTCCGGGACACCATATATTTT.